These 15 T cell receptor beta chains were sequenced from one sample in a study of shared clonotypes between healthy human individuals. TCRdb keeps only in-frame clones here, not all; method: immunoSEQ multiplex PCR. This table has 1.5 million to 2.5 million clones, about 95% appearing once. The naive CD8 fraction comprised CD45RO-negative cells positively selected for CCR7 and excluded terminally differentiated effector memory CD45RA+ cells. Material for sequencing was naive CD8+ T cells sorted from blood. These receptors originate from a man aged 18 to 30 in good health.

The rearrangement links TRBV9 to TRBJ1-6; the D is unclear. Trimming removed 4 bases at V and 8 bases at J, with 13 bases between. This CDR3 is 14 amino acids long. Germline V CDR1 and CDR2: SGDLS, YYNGEE. The CDR3 bases are TGTGCCAGCAGCTTCGGACCCGACGATTCACCCCTCCACTTT. This codes for CASSFGPDDSPLHF.

The chain uses TRBV5-1 and TRBJ1-2; D ambiguous. This CDR3 spans 14 amino acids. Germline CDR1 reads SGHRS; CDR2 reads YFSETQ. Trimming removed 6 bases at V and 4 bases at J, with 16 bases between. Written as DNA, the CDR3 is TGCGCCAGCAATCAGGTCCCCTCTCTCTATGGCTACACCTTC. Translation gives CASNQVPSLYGYTF.

The rearrangement uses TRBV28 and TRBJ1-1, with 7 bases lining up with TRBD1. The CDR3 covers 16 residues. From germline, CDR1 is MDHEN and CDR2 SYDVKM. The V segment lost 5 bases and the J segment 0 bases; nucleotides outside the gene matches: 9. In DNA form, the CDR3 reads TGTGCCAGCAGTACCGACAGGGTCTTGATGAACACTGAAGCTTTCTTT. As protein: CASSTDRVLMNTEAFF.

The J gene is TRBJ2-7, the V gene TRBV5-1; D may be TRBD2 (5 bases). This CDR3 has 17 amino acids. V was shortened by 3 bases and J by 3 bases, with 22 bases between the two germline ends. CDR1 and CDR2 (germline): SGHRS, YFSETQ. CDR3 bases: TGCGCCAGCAGCTCGGAGGCCGTCGTCCAGCTAGACTACGAGCAGTACTTC. This sequence encodes CASSSEAVVQLDYEQYF.

The chain is built from TRBV6-5 and TRBJ2-3; D not certain. CDR3 length equals 14 residues. V lost 5 bases and J lost 0, with 9 bases in between. Germline V gene data show CDR1 as MNHEY and CDR2 as SVGAGI. CDR3 sequence: CASSRRESTDTQYF. For the CDR3, the DNA is TGTGCCAGCAGTCGCAGAGAAAGCACAGATACGCAGTATTTT.

The chain joins TRBV27 to TRBJ1-2; a possible D gene is TRBD1 (5 bases). In germline, CDR1 is MNHEY, CDR2 SMNVEV (reference sequence). V was pared by 6 bases and J by 4 bases, with 9 bases between. CDR3 size: 12 residues. CDR3 loop: CASSDSPYGYTF. CDR3 in DNA: TGTGCCAGCAGCGACAGCCCCTATGGCTACACCTTC.

The CDR3 is CASSLAGRGYEQYF. DNA for the CDR3: TGTGCCAGCAGCTTAGCGGGCAGGGGCTACGAGCAGTACTTC. The chain combines TRBV7-9 with TRBJ2-7; D possibly corresponds to TRBD1 (6 bases). V lost 0 bases to trimming and J lost 3 bases, with 9 bases between them. This CDR3 has 14 amino acids. Looked up from germline, CDR1 is SEHNR and CDR2 is FQNEAQ (reference sequence). The full variable domain, in which reference TRBV7-9 and TRBJ2-7 provide the parts outside the CDR3, is DTGVSQNPRHKITKRGQNVTFRCDPISEHNRLYWYRQTLGQGPEFLTYFQNEAQLEKSRLLSDRFSAERPKGSFSTLEIQRTEQGDSAMYLCASSLAGRGYEQYFGPGTRLTVT.

The CDR3 DNA reads as TGCGCCAGCAGCTTCCAGACTAGCGGGAGCACAGATACGCAGTATTTT. It codes for CASSFQTSGSTDTQYF. The rearrangement joins TRBV5-1 to TRBJ2-3; 10 nucleotides match TRBD2. The J segment lost 0 bases and the V segment lost 2 bases, leaving 3 bases of the junction unmatched. This CDR3 is built from 16 residues. Germline V gene lookup returns CDR1 SGHRS and CDR2 YFSETQ. The entire variable domain, with the rest obtained from reference TRBV5-1 and TRBJ2-3, is as follows: KAGVTQTPRYLIKTRGQQVTLSCSPISGHRSVSWYQQTPGQGLQFLFEYFSETQRNKGNFPGRFSGRQFSNSRSEMNVSTLELGDSALYLCASSFQTSGSTDTQYFGPGTRLTVL.

In regard to this clone: An end of the junction differs from the germline gene, which may be a read error. The sample contains more than one DNA sequence encoding this CDR3. The chain combines TRBV7-7 with TRBJ2-5, with D perhaps matching TRBD1 (5 bases). This CDR3 region has 13 residues. Germline V gene lookup returns CDR1 SSHAT and CDR2 FNYEAQ (reference sequence). CDR3 sequence reads: CASSLRQQETQYF. As DNA, the CDR3 is TGTGCTAGCAGCTTAAGACAGCAAGAGACCCAGTACTTC. The whole variable domain, remainder taken from reference TRBV7-7 and TRBJ2-5, is GAGVSQSPRYKVTKRGQDVTLRCDPISSHATLYWYQQALGQGPEFLTYFNYEAQPDKSGLPSDRFSAERPEGSISTLTIQRTEQRDSAMYRCASSLRQQETQYFGPGTRLLVL.

Only one count was recorded for this clone. This chain joins TRBV30 and TRBJ1-2, with TRBD1 matching 7 bases. The J segment lost 6 bases and the V segment lost 0 bases, leaving 4 bases of the junction unmatched. Looked up from germline, CDR1 is GTSNPN and CDR2 is SVGIG (reference sequence). The CDR3 covers 13 residues. For the CDR3, the DNA is TGTGCCTGGAGTGTACTACAGGGGAATGGCTACACCTTC. It encodes CAWSVLQGNGYTF.

The rearrangement uses TRBV6-1 and TRBJ1-2, with TRBD1 identical over 8 bases. Unmatched junction bases numbered 8, after V lost 6 bases and J lost 2 bases. The CDR3 is made up of 15 amino acids. Germline V gene data show CDR1 as MNHNS and CDR2 as SASEGT. CDR3 loop: CASRQDRGGNYGYTF. CDR3 sequence (DNA): TGTGCCAGCAGACAAGACAGGGGCGGAAACTATGGCTACACCTTC.

This chain links TRBV2 with TRBJ2-3; D is possibly TRBD2 (6 bases). The V and J ends lost 8 bases and 4 bases respectively, with 10 bases between them. The CDR3 has 12 amino acids. From germline, CDR1 is SNHLY and CDR2 FYNNEI. DNA of the CDR3: TGTGCCAGCCGGGGGATGCCAGATACGCAGTATTTT. Translating gives CASRGMPDTQYF.

This clone was counted once. This rearrangement joins TRBV19 to TRBJ2-1, with TRBD2 matching over 9 bases. CDR1 is LNHDA, CDR2 SQIVND, per germline (reference sequence). This CDR3 is built from 14 residues. The ends lost 10 bases at V and 7 bases at J; junction bases unmatched: 11. The CDR3 region has the DNA TGTGCCACCAAACTGGGCGGGAGGGCAAATGAGCAGTTCTTC. This encodes CATKLGGRANEQFF.

This rearrangement joins TRBV4-3 to TRBJ2-7; 8 positions agree with TRBD1. Germline values: CDR1 LGHNA, CDR2 YSLEER. The CDR3 covers 14 residues. The V and J ends lost 3 bases and 6 bases, in that order; junction bases with no gene match: 7. CDR3 coding DNA: TGCGCCAGCAGCCAGCTGACAGGGGTGGGCGAGCAGTACTTC. Protein sequence: CASSQLTGVGEQYF.

This rearrangement joins TRBV5-8 to TRBJ1-3, with D possibly TRBD1 on 6 matching bases. Germline V gene sequence: CDR1 SGHTS, CDR2 YDEGEE. This CDR3 has 15 residues. V was cut by 4 bases and J by 4 bases, with 15 bases left in between. CDR3 sequence (DNA): TGTGCCAGCAGCCCGGCGGGGGGCACGGGAAACACCATATATTTT. This codes for CASSPAGGTGNTIYF.